The rows below give T cell receptor beta chains drawn from one sample of a study of T cell changes during pregnancy in multiple sclerosis. Generated by immunoSEQ multiplex PCR, the TCRdb table keeps only in-frame clones and is missing some. This sample has about 68,000 clones, with about 90% found just once. The sample here was peripheral blood, taken in the second trimester of pregnancy. The receptors stem from a female donor in good health, enrolled as a control in a pregnancy study. The CDR3 runs from the conserved cysteine through the conserved F or W. Fields, in order: J gene, D gene, V gene, clone size, CDR3 DNA, CDR3 protein. A D gene is named only where the DNA matches it firmly. Clone size is stated in some rows and not others, as once, few, many or a class when expanded.

>TRBJ1-2|-|TRBV6-5|few
TGTGCCAGCAGCCAAGTGGCCAACTATGGCTACACCTTC
CASSQVANYGYTF
>TRBJ1-5|-|TRBV7-2|-
TGTGCCAGCAGCTTAGGGCCCCTCCTGTCAGGACAGCCCCAGCATTTT
CASSLGPLLSGQPQHF
>TRBJ2-7|TRBD1|TRBV6-5|-
TGTGCCAGCAGTTTCGCGACAGGGGGCAACTACGAGCAGTACTTC
CASSFATGGNYEQYF
>TRBJ1-5|TRBD1|TRBV6-5|medium-sized
TGTGCCAGCAAAATAGAGGGGGCTCAGCCCCAGCATTTT
CASKIEGAQPQHF
>TRBJ2-7|TRBD2|TRBV28|-
TGTGCCAGCAGACCCAGCGGGACTTTGGTAGCCTACGAGCAGTACTTC
CASRPSGTLVAYEQYF
>TRBJ2-1|-|TRBV25-1|-
TGTGCCAGCAGTGCCTTGGACTATAGCAATGAGCAGTTCTTC
CASSALDYSNEQFF
>TRBJ2-2|TRBD2|TRBV7-3|once
TGTGCCAGCAGCTTACGCGGGAGGGCCCGTACCGGGGAGCTGTTTTTT
CASSLRGRARTGELFF
>TRBJ2-7|TRBD2|TRBV6-5|-
TGTGCCAGCAGTTACTCGGGAGGGGAAGGGTACGAGCAGTACTTC
CASSYSGGEGYEQYF
>TRBJ1-2|TRBD1|TRBV28|-
TGTGCCAGCAGTTATTCGGACAGGGAATCTGGCTACACCTTC
CASSYSDRESGYTF
>TRBJ2-5|TRBD1|TRBV5-1|-
TGCGCCAGCAGCCCGACAGGGGGCCTTCAAGAGACCCAGTACTTC
CASSPTGGLQETQYF
>TRBJ1-5|-|TRBV19|-
TGTGCCACCGGACTGGGGGGGGCAGGGAGTAAGCCCCAGCATTTT
CATGLGGAGSKPQHF
>TRBJ1-3|-|TRBV7-2|-
TGTGCCAGCAGCCCAGGGGCACGCTCTGGAAACACCATATATTTT
CASSPGARSGNTIYF
>TRBJ2-3|-|TRBV5-1|-
TGCGCCAGCAGCTTCGACGGACTTAGCACAGATACGCAGTATTTT
CASSFDGLSTDTQYF
>TRBJ1-1|-|TRBV27|once
TGTGCCAGCAGTTTAAAGAGAGTGAACACTGAAGCTTTCTTT
CASSLKRVNTEAFF
>TRBJ2-5|-|TRBV7-9|-
TGTGCCAGCAGCGGATTCGGGAGTGAGACCCAGTACTTC
CASSGFGSETQYF
>TRBJ1-4|-|TRBV6-1|-
TGTGCCAGCGTGCGGGCGGACCCTAATGAAAAACTGTTTTTT
CASVRADPNEKLFF
>TRBJ2-7|TRBD1|TRBV4-1|-
TGCGCCAGCAGCCAAGTCGTGGGACAGGGCTACGAGCAGTACTTC
CASSQVVGQGYEQYF
>TRBJ2-1|TRBD2|TRBV11-3|-
TGTGCCAGCAGCCTAGGGGTTCGACTAGCGGGAGAAAGGGCCTACAATGAGCAGTTCTTC
CASSLGVRLAGERAYNEQFF
>TRBJ2-2|-|TRBV7-8|-
TGTGCCAGCAGCTTAGACGGGGCCGGGGAGCTGTTTTTT
CASSLDGAGELFF
>TRBJ1-2|-|TRBV19|-
TGTGCCAGTAGTGTTACAACAAACTATGGCTACACCTTC
CASSVTTNYGYTF
>TRBJ2-1|TRBD2|TRBV18|-
TGTGCCAGCTCACCGACTAGCGGGAGGGCCGAGCAGTTCTTC
CASSPTSGRAEQFF
>TRBJ2-1|TRBD1|TRBV18|-
TGTGCCAGCTCTCCGGGACAGGGGGCTGAGAATGAGCAGTTCTTC
CASSPGQGAENEQFF
>TRBJ2-1|-|TRBV11-1|-
TGTGCCAGCAGCCCCTCGGACTATAATGAGCAGTTCTTC
CASSPSDYNEQFF
>TRBJ2-4|-|TRBV5-6|-
TGTGCCAGCAGCTTGAGGGGCTTGGGCAAAAACATTCAGTACTTC
CASSLRGLGKNIQYF
>TRBJ1-2|-|TRBV30|-
TGTGCCTGGAGTGTACGAAGGGGCGAGGGCTACACCTTC
CAWSVRRGEGYTF
>TRBJ2-3|-|TRBV14|-
TGTGCCAGCAGCCAGATCTCGGGGGCAGATACGCAGTATTTT
CASSQISGADTQYF
>TRBJ2-7|-|TRBV30|-
TGTGCCTGGGGCACAGGTTCGGGCTCCTACGAGCAGTACTTC
CAWGTGSGSYEQYF
>TRBJ2-7|-|TRBV10-3|-
TGTGCCATCAGTGAGACGGGGATGCGGGGGCGGTATGAGCAGTACTTC
CAISETGMRGRYEQYF
>TRBJ2-3|TRBD1|TRBV15|-
TGTGCCACCAGCAGGGGACAGGGGGCGACCACAGATACGCAGTATTTT
CATSRGQGATTDTQYF
>TRBJ2-1|-|TRBV13|-
TGTGCCAGCAGCTCCCGGGTCACCATCAAGGATGAGCAGTTCTTC
CASSSRVTIKDEQFF
>TRBJ1-6|-|TRBV15|-
TGTGCCACCAGCAGAGATCGTAGTGGGGGGTCACCCCTCCACTTT
CATSRDRSGGSPLHF
>TRBJ2-1|-|TRBV4-2|-
TGTGCCAGCAGCCGCCACCTCAGGGGCAATGAGCAGTTCTTC
CASSRHLRGNEQFF
>TRBJ1-1|-|TRBV18|-
TGTGCCAGCTCACCAGCTCAGTCAGCTGAAGCTTTCTTT
CASSPAQSAEAFF
>TRBJ1-1|-|TRBV6-6|-
TGTGCCACCTATTTGGCGGCGAACACTGAAGCTTTCTTT
CATYLAANTEAFF
>TRBJ2-7|TRBD1|TRBV7-9|-
TGTGCCAGCAGATACCGGGACAGCAACGAGCAGTACTTC
CASRYRDSNEQYF
>TRBJ1-1|-|TRBV4-1|-
TGCGCCAGCAGCCAAGTGGACACGACGAACACTGAAGCTTTCTTT
CASSQVDTTNTEAFF
>TRBJ2-2|-|TRBV4-1|once
TGCGCCAGCAGCCCCCTAGGGTATAGCGGGAACACCGGGGAGCTGTTTTTT
CASSPLGYSGNTGELFF
>TRBJ1-1|-|TRBV4-1|-
TGCGCCACCCGGGGGGTCCTAAGGGCCACTGAAGCTTTCTTT
CATRGVLRATEAFF
>TRBJ2-7|TRBD1|TRBV6-5|-
TGTGCCAGCAGGGCCGGGACAGGGGGCTACGAGCAGTACTTC
CASRAGTGGYEQYF
>TRBJ1-1|-|TRBV19|-
TGTGCCAGTAGTGGGCGGGGTCCGTCTGAGGCTGAAGCTTTCTTT
CASSGRGPSEAEAFF
>TRBJ2-7|-|TRBV11-2|-
TGTGCCAGCAGCTTATTGGGGCAAGGGGGCGAGCAGTACTTC
CASSLLGQGGEQYF
>TRBJ2-1|TRBD2|TRBV5-1|-
TGCGCCAGCAGCTTGCTAGCGGGGGGGAATGAGCAGTTCTTC
CASSLLAGGNEQFF
>TRBJ1-4|TRBD1|TRBV28|-
TGTGCCAGCAGTAACAGGGGAGGTATAACTAATGAAAAACTGTTTTTT
CASSNRGGITNEKLFF
>TRBJ2-6|-|TRBV4-3|few
TGCGCCAGCAGCCAAGCACAGTCCCATTCTGGGGCCAACGTCCTGACTTTC
CASSQAQSHSGANVLTF